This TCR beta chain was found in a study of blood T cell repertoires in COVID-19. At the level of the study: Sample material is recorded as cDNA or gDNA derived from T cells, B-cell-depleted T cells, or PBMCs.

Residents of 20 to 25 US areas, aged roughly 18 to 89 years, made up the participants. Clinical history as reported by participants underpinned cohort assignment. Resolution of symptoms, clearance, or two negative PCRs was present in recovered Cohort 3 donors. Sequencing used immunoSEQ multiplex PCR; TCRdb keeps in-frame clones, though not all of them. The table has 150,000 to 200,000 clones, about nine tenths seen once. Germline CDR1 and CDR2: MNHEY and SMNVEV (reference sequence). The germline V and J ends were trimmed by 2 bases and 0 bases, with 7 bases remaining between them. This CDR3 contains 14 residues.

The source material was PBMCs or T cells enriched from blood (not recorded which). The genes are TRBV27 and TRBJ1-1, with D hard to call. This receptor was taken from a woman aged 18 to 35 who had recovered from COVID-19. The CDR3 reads CASSLLALNTEAFF. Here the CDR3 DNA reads TGTGCCAGCAGTTTACTGGCTTTGAACACTGAAGCTTTCTTT.